The rows below give T cell receptor beta chains drawn from one sample of a study of blood T cell repertoires in COVID-19. Clones were sequenced by immunoSEQ multiplex PCR, and TCRdb holds only the in-frame ones, with some missing. The table includes about 200,000 clones, about 82% detected once. The material sequenced was PBMCs or T cells enriched from blood (not recorded which). These receptors were obtained from a man between 40 and 49 years old with acute COVID-19. CDR3s include the opening cysteine and the closing phenylalanine or tryptophan. D genes are given only for firm matches. Rows may omit the clone size; those that give it use once, few, many or a size class.

TRBV27	TRBJ1-2	TRBD1	few	TGTGCCAGCAGTTCGACAGGGGGCAAGGGTGGCTACACCTTC	CASSSTGGKGGYTF
TRBV5-1	TRBJ2-1	NA	NA	TGCGCCAGCAGCTTCGCGGACTTCAATGAGCAGTTCTTC	CASSFADFNEQFF
TRBV30	TRBJ2-5	TRBD1	NA	TGTGCCTGGAGTGGAAACAGGGGAGAGACCCAGTACTTC	CAWSGNRGETQYF
TRBV5-1	TRBJ2-7	NA	NA	TGCGCCAGCAGCTTTCTGAGCGGGCCTAGCTCCTACGAGCAGTACTTC	CASSFLSGPSSYEQYF
TRBV11-2	TRBJ1-2	NA	NA	TGTGCCAGCACCCTGGGGACTTACGGCTACACCTTC	CASTLGTYGYTF
TRBV9	TRBJ1-2	TRBD1	NA	TGTGCCAGCAGCTACCGGGACAGGGCTGAGGCTAACTATGGCTACACCTTC	CASSYRDRAEANYGYTF
TRBV27	TRBJ1-5	TRBD1	NA	TGTGCCAGCAGTTTATCACAGGGAAGACAGGGGGCTCAGCCCCAGCATTTT	CASSLSQGRQGAQPQHF
TRBV21-1	TRBJ2-1	NA	NA	TGTGCCAGCAGTTGGCCCGGCGGAGGCAATGAGCAGTTCTTC	CASSWPGGGNEQFF
TRBV29-1	TRBJ2-1	NA	NA	TGCAGCGTTGCCAGGGGAGAAAACAATGAGCAGTTCTTC	CSVARGENNEQFF
TRBV28	TRBJ1-2	NA	once	TGTGCCATCTTCCCTAGGCGTTCGAATAACTATGGCTACACCTTC	CAIFPRRSNNYGYTF
TRBV27	TRBJ2-2	TRBD1	NA	TGTGCCAGCAGTATAAAGACAGGGTTCGCCGGGGAGCTGTTTTTT	CASSIKTGFAGELFF
TRBV12-3/TRBV12-4	TRBJ1-1	NA	once	TGTGCCAGCAGTTCACAGGTGAACACTGAAGCTTTCTTT	CASSSQVNTEAFF
TRBV7-3	TRBJ1-6	TRBD1	NA	TGTGCCAGCAGGGCAGGGGGAAATTCACCCCTCCACTTT	CASRAGGNSPLHF
TRBV7-9	TRBJ1-4	NA	NA	TGTGCCAGCAGAGCTGCCGGGACAACTAATGAAAAACTGTTTTTT	CASRAAGTTNEKLFF
TRBV29-1	TRBJ2-3	NA	NA	TGCAGCGTTGACGAGGCGACCGATACGCAGTATTTT	CSVDEATDTQYF
TRBV2	TRBJ2-5	TRBD1	NA	TGTGCCAGCAGTGTAGGACAGGGGGGTTCAGAGACCCAGTACTTC	CASSVGQGGSETQYF
TRBV7-3	TRBJ2-5	NA	NA	TGTGCCAGCAGCTTAACTAGCCTCGAGACCCAGTACTTC	CASSLTSLETQYF
TRBV7-9	TRBJ1-5	TRBD1	NA	TGTGCCAGCAGCTTAGGGACAGGGGAAAATCAGCCCCAGCATTTT	CASSLGTGENQPQHF
TRBV5-1	TRBJ2-7	TRBD1	NA	TGCGCCAGCAGCTTGGATACAGGGGGCACTTACGAGCAGTACTTC	CASSLDTGGTYEQYF
TRBV19	TRBJ1-1	TRBD1	NA	TGTGCCAGTAAACGGGACAGGGATACAGGCACTGAAGCTTTCTTT	CASKRDRDTGTEAFF
TRBV5-8	TRBJ1-1	NA	NA	TGTGCCAGCAGCTTTCGGTACAGCAACACTGAAGCTTTCTTT	CASSFRYSNTEAFF
TRBV5-1	TRBJ1-6	NA	NA	TGCGCCAGCAACGCCTCCAGGCCAAATTCACCCCTCCACTTT	CASNASRPNSPLHF
TRBV15	TRBJ2-1	NA	NA	TGTGCCACCAGCAGAGTAGCACTAGCCGTCGGCACCAATGAGCAGTTCTTC	CATSRVALAVGTNEQFF
TRBV5-1	TRBJ1-6	NA	once	TGCGCCAGCAGCCCGAATCAGGTCAGGGATTCACCCCTCCACTTT	CASSPNQVRDSPLHF
TRBV30	TRBJ2-6	TRBD1	NA	TGTGCCTGGGAGACGACAGGGGGAATCTCTGGGGCCAACGTCCTGACTTTC	CAWETTGGISGANVLTF
TRBV6-4	TRBJ2-7	NA	NA	TGTGCCAGCAGTAAGGGGGGGAGCGGGTCCTACGAGCAGTACTTC	CASSKGGSGSYEQYF
TRBV9	TRBJ1-2	TRBD1	NA	TGTGCCAGCAGCGTAGCTCCCGCCGGAGGGACAGGCTATGGCTACACCTTC	CASSVAPAGGTGYGYTF
TRBV10-3	TRBJ1-6	NA	NA	TGTGCCATCAGGGACACCAGTTATAATTCACCCCTCCACTTT	CAIRDTSYNSPLHF
TRBV7-9	TRBJ1-1	TRBD1	NA	TGTGCCAGCAGAAACAGGGGTGAAGCTTTCTTT	CASRNRGEAFF
TRBV7-9	TRBJ2-1	TRBD2	NA	TGTGCCAGCACCAGAGGAGTTCGCGGGAGTCGGGAAGAATACAATGAGCAGTTCTTC	CASTRGVRGSREEYNEQFF
TRBV28	TRBJ2-6	NA	NA	TGTGCCATCGGAGCAGGGTCCGGGGCCAACGTCCTGACTTTC	CAIGAGSGANVLTF
TRBV7-9	TRBJ1-2	NA	NA	TGTGCCAGCATCCCCTGGGGGCACGGCTACACCTTC	CASIPWGHGYTF